These T cell receptor beta chains were read from a single sample in a study of control samples from healthy donors and cancer patients. Profiled with immunoSEQ multiplex PCR; TCRdb holds only in-frame clones, not every one. The profile shows 40,000 to 45,000 clones, 70% of them singletons. Sequencing used formalin-fixed, paraffin-embedded tissue. These receptors came from a male donor with melanoma. Each CDR3 is given with its conserved first and last residue. The order of the fields is V gene, J gene, D gene, CDR3 length, clone size, CDR3 protein, CDR3 DNA. A D gene is named only where the DNA matches it firmly. Clone size is shown for a subset of rows, as once, few, many or a class of expanded clone.

v_gene: TRBV11-2; j_gene: TRBJ2-1; d_gene: .; len: 15; abundance: few; CDR3aa: CASSFEASPYNEQFF; CDR3nt: TGTGCCAGCAGCTTTGAGGCGTCGCCTTACAATGAGCAGTTCTTC
v_gene: TRBV2; j_gene: TRBJ2-3; d_gene: TRBD1; len: 16; abundance: .; CDR3aa: CASSRNGQGSTDTQYF; CDR3nt: TGTGCCAGCAGCCGAAATGGACAGGGGAGCACAGATACGCAGTATTTT
v_gene: TRBV21-1; j_gene: TRBJ1-5; d_gene: .; len: 15; abundance: .; CDR3aa: CASRTTGLNNQPQHF; CDR3nt: TGTGCCAGCAGAACGACAGGGCTGAACAATCAGCCCCAGCATTTT
v_gene: TRBV9; j_gene: TRBJ2-2; d_gene: .; len: 14; abundance: .; CDR3aa: CASTRIADTGELFF; CDR3nt: TGTGCCAGCACCAGAATAGCGGACACCGGGGAGCTGTTTTTT
v_gene: TRBV5-6; j_gene: TRBJ2-5; d_gene: .; len: 13; abundance: .; CDR3aa: CASSLMGEETQYF; CDR3nt: TGTGCCAGCAGCTTGATGGGGGAAGAGACCCAGTACTTC
v_gene: TRBV18; j_gene: TRBJ2-7; d_gene: .; len: 14; abundance: few; CDR3aa: CASSPRGDSYEQYF; CDR3nt: TGTGCCAGCTCGCCCAGGGGGGACTCCTACGAGCAGTACTTC
v_gene: TRBV9; j_gene: TRBJ1-4; d_gene: .; len: 15; abundance: once; CDR3aa: CASSPRGDPNEKLFF; CDR3nt: TGTGCCAGCAGCCCCCGGGGGGACCCAAATGAAAAACTGTTTTTT
v_gene: TRBV7-3; j_gene: TRBJ1-2; d_gene: .; len: 13; abundance: few; CDR3aa: CASSPDRNYGYTF; CDR3nt: TGTGCCAGCAGCCCGGACAGAAACTATGGCTACACCTTC
v_gene: TRBV11-3; j_gene: TRBJ2-1; d_gene: .; len: 12; abundance: .; CDR3aa: CASSPADNEQFF; CDR3nt: TGTGCCAGCAGCCCGGCCGACAATGAGCAGTTCTTC
v_gene: TRBV3-1/TRBV3-2; j_gene: TRBJ2-5; d_gene: .; len: 16; abundance: .; CDR3aa: CASSQTTRAHQETQYF; CDR3nt: TGTGCCAGCAGCCAAACCACCCGGGCCCACCAAGAGACCCAGTACTTC
v_gene: TRBV3-1/TRBV3-2; j_gene: TRBJ2-7; d_gene: TRBD2; len: 14; abundance: medium-sized; CDR3aa: CASTPAGGRAEQYF; CDR3nt: TGTGCCAGCACCCCGGCGGGAGGGCGGGCGGAGCAGTACTTC
v_gene: TRBV6-1; j_gene: TRBJ2-4; d_gene: .; len: 16; abundance: few; CDR3aa: CASSEPEGLAKNIQYF; CDR3nt: TGTGCCAGCAGTGAACCGGAGGGGTTGGCCAAAAACATTCAGTACTTC
v_gene: TRBV10-3; j_gene: TRBJ1-1; d_gene: .; len: 14; abundance: .; CDR3aa: CAIRSGTENTEAFF; CDR3nt: TGTGCCATCAGGAGTGGGACGGAGAACACTGAAGCTTTCTTT
v_gene: TRBV2; j_gene: TRBJ2-3; d_gene: .; len: 14; abundance: many; CDR3aa: CASTPQGSVDTQYF; CDR3nt: TGTGCCAGCACTCCACAGGGCAGTGTGGATACGCAGTATTTT
v_gene: TRBV30; j_gene: TRBJ1-2; d_gene: .; len: 12; abundance: .; CDR3aa: CAWIGQGRRYTF; CDR3nt: TGTGCCTGGATTGGGCAGGGTAGGCGCTACACCTTC
v_gene: TRBV7-6; j_gene: TRBJ2-1; d_gene: .; len: 13; abundance: .; CDR3aa: CASSLVRSQEQFF; CDR3nt: TGTGCCAGCAGCTTAGTAAGATCGCAGGAGCAGTTCTTC
v_gene: TRBV18; j_gene: TRBJ2-1; d_gene: TRBD2; len: 12; abundance: .; CDR3aa: CASSPLAGEQFF; CDR3nt: TGTGCCAGCTCACCCCTAGCGGGCGAGCAGTTCTTC
v_gene: TRBV7-3; j_gene: TRBJ2-3; d_gene: .; len: 13; abundance: many; CDR3aa: CASSLKRGDTQYF; CDR3nt: TGTGCCAGCAGCTTAAAAAGGGGGGATACGCAGTATTTT